This T cell receptor (beta chain) was retrieved from a study of Graves' ophthalmopathy and Graves' hyperthyroidism. Study results and limitations: Between ophthalmopathy and stable hyperthyroidism, a 13-signature model drew a separation with 85% to 90% sensitivity and less than 83% specificity.

Germline CDR1 SGHDT, CDR2 YYEEEE. The CDR3 sequence is 14 residues long. Turning to this clonotype: Its antigen is undetermined. One end of the junction varies from germline; a read error may be responsible.

People with hyperthyroidism were aged 18 to 65 and newly diagnosed, under 2 months' duration. Physicians reached a diagnosis by relying on clinical symptoms, serum thyroxine, TRAb, thyroid ultrasound and orbital computed tomography. Scientists amplified the TCR beta CDR3 regions from RNA transcripts. Scientists carried out first-round RT-PCR using HTBI primers and then a second-round multiplex PCR. TCRdb re-called the multiplex PCR reads through MiXCR, storing one row per CDR3 protein. The sample lists just over 600,000 distinct CDR3 sequences; approximately 21% were seen once. This clonotype originated in a woman in her late teens or twenties with stable Graves' hyperthyroidism. Some clones in this sample may be carry-over from other donors' samples. The chain uses TRBV5-6 and TRBJ1-1; no clear D gene. The sequenced material came from peripheral blood. CDR3 bases: TGTGCCAGCAGCTTGGGAACATTGAACACTGAAGCTTGCTTT. Amino acids: CASSLGTLNTEACF. Looking up the rest from reference TRBV5-6 and TRBJ1-1 gives the full variable domain: DAGVTQSPTHLIKTRGQQVTLRCSPKSGHDTVSWYQQALGQGPQFIFQYYEEEERQRGNFPDRFSGHQFPNYSSELNVNALLLGDSALYLCASSLGTLNTEACFGQGTRLTVV.